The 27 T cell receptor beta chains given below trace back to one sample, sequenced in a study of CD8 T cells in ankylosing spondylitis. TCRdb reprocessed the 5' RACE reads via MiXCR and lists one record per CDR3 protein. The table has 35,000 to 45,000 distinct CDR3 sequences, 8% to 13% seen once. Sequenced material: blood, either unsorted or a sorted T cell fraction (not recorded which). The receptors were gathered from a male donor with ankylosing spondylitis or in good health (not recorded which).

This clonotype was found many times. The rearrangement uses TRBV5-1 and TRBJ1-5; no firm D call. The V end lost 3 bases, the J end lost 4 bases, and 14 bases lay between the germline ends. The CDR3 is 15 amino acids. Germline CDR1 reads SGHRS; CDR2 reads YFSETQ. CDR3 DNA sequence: TGCGCCAGCAGCTCCTTCGGGGATTCGAATCAGCCCCAGCATTTT. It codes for CASSSFGDSNQPQHF.

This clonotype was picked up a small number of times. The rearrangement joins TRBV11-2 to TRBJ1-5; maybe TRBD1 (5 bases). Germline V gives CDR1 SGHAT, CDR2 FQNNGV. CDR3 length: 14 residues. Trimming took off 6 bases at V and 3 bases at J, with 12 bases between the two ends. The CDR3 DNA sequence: TGTGCCAGCAGTGAATCAGGGAACAATCAGCCCCAGCATTTT. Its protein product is CASSESGNNQPQHF.

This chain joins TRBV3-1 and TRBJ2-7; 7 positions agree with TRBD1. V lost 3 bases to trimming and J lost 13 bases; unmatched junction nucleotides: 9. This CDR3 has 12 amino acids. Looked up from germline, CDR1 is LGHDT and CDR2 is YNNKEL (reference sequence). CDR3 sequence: CASSQTGGQAYF. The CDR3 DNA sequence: TGTGCCAGCAGCCAGACGGGCGGACAGGCCTACTTC.

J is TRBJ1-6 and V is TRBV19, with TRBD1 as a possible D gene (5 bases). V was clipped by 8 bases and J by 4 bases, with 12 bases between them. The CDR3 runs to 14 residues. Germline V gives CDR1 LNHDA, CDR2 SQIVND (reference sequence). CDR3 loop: CASLGTGYNSPLHF. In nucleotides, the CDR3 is TGTGCCAGTCTCGGGACGGGGTATAATTCACCCCTCCACTTT.

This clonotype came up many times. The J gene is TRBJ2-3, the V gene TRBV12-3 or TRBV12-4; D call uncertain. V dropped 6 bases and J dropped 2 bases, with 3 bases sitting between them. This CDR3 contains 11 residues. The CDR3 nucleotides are TGTGCCAGCAGCCTCACAGATACGCAGTATTTT. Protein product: CASSLTDTQYF.

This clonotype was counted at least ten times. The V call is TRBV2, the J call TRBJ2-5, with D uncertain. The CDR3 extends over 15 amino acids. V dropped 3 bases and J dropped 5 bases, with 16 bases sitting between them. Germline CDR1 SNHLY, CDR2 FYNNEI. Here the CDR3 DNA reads TGTGCCAGCAGTGATTTGGGCCTCATTGCGGAGACCCAGTACTTC. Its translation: CASSDLGLIAETQYF.

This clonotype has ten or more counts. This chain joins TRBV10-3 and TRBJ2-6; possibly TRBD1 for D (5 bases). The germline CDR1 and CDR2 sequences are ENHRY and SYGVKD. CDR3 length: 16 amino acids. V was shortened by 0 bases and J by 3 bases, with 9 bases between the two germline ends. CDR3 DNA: TGTGCCATCAGTGAGTCAGGGGTTGGTGGGGCCAACGTCCTGACTTTC. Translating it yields CAISESGVGGANVLTF.

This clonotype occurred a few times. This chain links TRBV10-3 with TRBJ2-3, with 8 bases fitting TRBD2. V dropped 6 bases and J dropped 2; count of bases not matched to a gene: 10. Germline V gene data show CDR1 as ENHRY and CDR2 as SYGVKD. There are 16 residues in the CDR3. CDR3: CAISPGGGRDTDTQYF. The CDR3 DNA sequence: TGTGCCATCAGCCCCGGGGGGGGACGGGACACAGATACGCAGTATTTT.

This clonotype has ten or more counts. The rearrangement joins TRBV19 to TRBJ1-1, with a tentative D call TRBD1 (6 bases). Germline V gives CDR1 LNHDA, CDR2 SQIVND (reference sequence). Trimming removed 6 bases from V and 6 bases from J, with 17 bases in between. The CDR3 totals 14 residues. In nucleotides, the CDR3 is TGTGCCAGTAGAACAGGGACCCACTTCGCTGAAGCTTTCTTT. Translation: CASRTGTHFAEAFF.

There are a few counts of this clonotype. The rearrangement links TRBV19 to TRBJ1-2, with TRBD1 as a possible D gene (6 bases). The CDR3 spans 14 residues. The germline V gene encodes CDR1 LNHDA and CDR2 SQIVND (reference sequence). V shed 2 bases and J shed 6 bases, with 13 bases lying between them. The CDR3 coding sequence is TGTGCCAGTAGTATACTGGCGGGACACCATGGCTACACCTTC. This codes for CASSILAGHHGYTF.

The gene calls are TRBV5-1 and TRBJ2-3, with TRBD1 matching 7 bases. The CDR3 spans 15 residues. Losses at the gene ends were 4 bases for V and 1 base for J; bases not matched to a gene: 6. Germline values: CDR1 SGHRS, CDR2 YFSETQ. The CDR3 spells CASSVGQIGTDTQYF. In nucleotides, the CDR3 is TGCGCCAGCAGCGTGGGACAGATTGGCACAGATACGCAGTATTTT.

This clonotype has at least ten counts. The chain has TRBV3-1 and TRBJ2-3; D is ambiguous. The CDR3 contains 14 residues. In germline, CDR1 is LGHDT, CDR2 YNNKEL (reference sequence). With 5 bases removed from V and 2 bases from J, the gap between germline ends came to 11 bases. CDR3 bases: TGTGCCAGCAGCAAAGCCATAAACACAGATACGCAGTATTTT. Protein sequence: CASSKAINTDTQYF.

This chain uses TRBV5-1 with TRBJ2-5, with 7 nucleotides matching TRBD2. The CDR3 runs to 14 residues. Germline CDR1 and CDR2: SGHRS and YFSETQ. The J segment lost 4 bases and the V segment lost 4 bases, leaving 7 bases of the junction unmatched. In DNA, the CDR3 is TGCGCCAGCAGCACCACCGGGACTACAGAGACCCAGTACTTC. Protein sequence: CASSTTGTTETQYF.

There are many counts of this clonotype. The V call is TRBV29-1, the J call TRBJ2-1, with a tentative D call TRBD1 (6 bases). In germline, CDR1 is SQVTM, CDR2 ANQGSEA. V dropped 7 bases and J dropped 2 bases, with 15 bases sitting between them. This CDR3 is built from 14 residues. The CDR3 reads CSAQGPKTYNEQFF. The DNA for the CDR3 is TGCAGCGCACAGGGCCCGAAAACCTACAATGAGCAGTTCTTC.

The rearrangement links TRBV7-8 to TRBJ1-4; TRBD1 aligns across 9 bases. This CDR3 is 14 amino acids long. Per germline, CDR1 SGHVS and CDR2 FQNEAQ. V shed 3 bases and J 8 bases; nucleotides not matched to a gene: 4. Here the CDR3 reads CASSLDRGREKLFF. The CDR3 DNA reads TGTGCCAGCAGCTTGGACAGGGGTCGGGAAAAACTGTTTTTT.

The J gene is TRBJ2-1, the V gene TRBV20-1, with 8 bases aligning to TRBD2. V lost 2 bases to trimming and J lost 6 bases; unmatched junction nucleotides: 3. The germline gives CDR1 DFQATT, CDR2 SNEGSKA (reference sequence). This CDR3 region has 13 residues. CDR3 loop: CSARPGTSNEQFF. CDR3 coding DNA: TGCAGTGCTAGACCCGGGACTAGCAATGAGCAGTTCTTC.

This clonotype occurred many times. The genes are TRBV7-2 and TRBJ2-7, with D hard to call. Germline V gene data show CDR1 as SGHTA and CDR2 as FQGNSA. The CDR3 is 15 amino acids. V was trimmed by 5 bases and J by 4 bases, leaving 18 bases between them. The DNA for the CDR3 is TGTGCCAGCAGCAACGCCCTAGGGCGGATGTACGAGCAGTACTTC. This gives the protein CASSNALGRMYEQYF.

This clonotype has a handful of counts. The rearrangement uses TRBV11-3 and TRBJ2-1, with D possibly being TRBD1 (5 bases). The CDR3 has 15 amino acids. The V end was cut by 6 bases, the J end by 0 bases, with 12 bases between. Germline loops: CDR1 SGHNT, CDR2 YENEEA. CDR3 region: CASSPGQGSYNEQFF. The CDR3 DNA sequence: TGTGCCAGCAGTCCAGGGCAGGGCTCCTACAATGAGCAGTTCTTC.

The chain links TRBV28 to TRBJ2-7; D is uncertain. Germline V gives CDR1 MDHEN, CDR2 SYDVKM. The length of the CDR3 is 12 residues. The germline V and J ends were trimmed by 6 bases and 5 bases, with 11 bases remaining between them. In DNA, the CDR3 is TGTGCCAGCAGCTTACTACGTGACGAGCAGTACTTC. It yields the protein CASSLLRDEQYF.

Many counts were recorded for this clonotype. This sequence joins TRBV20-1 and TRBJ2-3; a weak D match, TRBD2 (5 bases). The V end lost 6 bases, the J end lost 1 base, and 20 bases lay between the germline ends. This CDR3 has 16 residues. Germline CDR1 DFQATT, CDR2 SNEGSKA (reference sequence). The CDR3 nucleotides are TGCAGTGCGGAGCGAGGACTTCCCACACGCACAGATACGCAGTATTTT. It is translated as CSAERGLPTRTDTQYF.

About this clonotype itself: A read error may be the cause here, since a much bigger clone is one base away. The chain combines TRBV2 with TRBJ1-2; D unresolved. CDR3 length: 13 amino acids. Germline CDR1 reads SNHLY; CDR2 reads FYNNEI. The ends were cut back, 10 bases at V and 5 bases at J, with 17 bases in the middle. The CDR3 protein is CATLRHGRYGYTF. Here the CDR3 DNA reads TGTGCCACTCTAAGACATGGGCGGTATGGCTACACCTTC.

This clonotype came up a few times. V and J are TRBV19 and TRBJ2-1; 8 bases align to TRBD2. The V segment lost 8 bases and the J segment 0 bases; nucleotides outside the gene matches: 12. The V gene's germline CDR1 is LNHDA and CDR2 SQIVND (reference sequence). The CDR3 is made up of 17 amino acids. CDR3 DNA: TGTGCCAGTGATTCCAGCGGGGGCGAGCTCTCCTACAATGAGCAGTTCTTC. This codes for CASDSSGGELSYNEQFF.

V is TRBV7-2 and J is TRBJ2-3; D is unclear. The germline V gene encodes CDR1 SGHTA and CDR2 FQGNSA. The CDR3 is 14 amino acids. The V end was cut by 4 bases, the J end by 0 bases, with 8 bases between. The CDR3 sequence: CASSSDPSTDTQYF. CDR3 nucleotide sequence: TGTGCCAGCAGCTCCGATCCGAGCACAGATACGCAGTATTTT. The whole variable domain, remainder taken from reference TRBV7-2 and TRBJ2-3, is GAGVSQSPSNKVTEKGKDVELRCDPISGHTALYWYRQSLGQGLEFLIYFQGNSAPDKSGLPSDRFSAERTGGSVSTLTIQRTQQEDSAVYLCASSSDPSTDTQYFGPGTRLTVL.

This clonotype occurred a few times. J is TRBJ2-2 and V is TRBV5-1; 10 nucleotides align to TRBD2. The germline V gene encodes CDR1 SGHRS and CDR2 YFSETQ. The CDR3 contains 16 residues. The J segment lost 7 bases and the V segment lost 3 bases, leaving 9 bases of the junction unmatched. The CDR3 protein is CASSSLSGGAIGELFF. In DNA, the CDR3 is TGCGCCAGCAGCTCCTTGAGCGGGGGGGCCATCGGGGAGCTGTTTTTT.

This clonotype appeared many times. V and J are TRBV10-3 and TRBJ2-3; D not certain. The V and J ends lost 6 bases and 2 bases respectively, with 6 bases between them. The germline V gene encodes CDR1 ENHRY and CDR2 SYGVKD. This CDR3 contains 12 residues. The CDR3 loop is CAIREYTDTQYF. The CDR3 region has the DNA TGTGCCATCAGGGAATACACAGATACGCAGTATTTT.

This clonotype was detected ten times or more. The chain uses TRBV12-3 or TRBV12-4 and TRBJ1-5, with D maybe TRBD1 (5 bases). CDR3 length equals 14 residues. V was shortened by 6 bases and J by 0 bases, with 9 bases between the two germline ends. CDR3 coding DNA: TGTGCCAGCAGCCGGACAAATAGCAATCAGCCCCAGCATTTT. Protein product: CASSRTNSNQPQHF.

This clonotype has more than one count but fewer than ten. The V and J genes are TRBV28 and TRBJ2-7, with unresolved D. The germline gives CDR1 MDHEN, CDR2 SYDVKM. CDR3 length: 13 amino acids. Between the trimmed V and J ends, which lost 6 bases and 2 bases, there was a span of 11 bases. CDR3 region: CASRTDGTYEQYF. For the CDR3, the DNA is TGTGCCAGCAGAACCGATGGGACCTACGAGCAGTACTTC.